The sequence of this TCR beta chain was determined in a study of CD8 T cells in ankylosing spondylitis. TCRdb reanalysed the 5' RACE reads using MiXCR and keeps one entry per CDR3 protein. The sample holds approximately 100,000 distinct CDR3 sequences, around 24% seen once. The CDR3 extends over 12 amino acids. Trimming stripped 4 bases from V and 0 bases from J, with 4 bases between. The germline gives CDR1 SQVTM, CDR2 ANQGSEA. This chain uses TRBV29-1 with TRBJ1-5; D uncertain. The sample consisted of synovial fluid, either unsorted or a sorted T cell fraction (not recorded which). This clonotype originated in a male donor with ankylosing spondylitis. CDR3 residues: CSVGDSNQPQHF. The DNA for the CDR3 is TGCAGCGTTGGGGATAGCAATCAGCCCCAGCATTTT.